The T cell receptor beta chain described here comes from a study of shared clonotypes between healthy human individuals. The repertoire was sequenced with immunoSEQ multiplex PCR; TCRdb's copy has only in-frame clones and lacks some. Among 2 million to 3 million clones listed, approximately 92% were seen once. Study-wide results and limits: In general, naive subsets displayed greater estimated richness than memory subsets did.

The CDR3 runs 16 residues. Germline V gene lookup returns CDR1 MNHEY and CDR2 SVGAGI. Germline trimming cut 0 bases from V and 11 bases from J; bases unmatched to any gene: 12. Of note for this clone: Antigen: not known.

Sequences were obtained from naive CD4+ T cells sorted from blood. The subset: CD45RA+ positively selected. This chain connects TRBV6-5 to TRBJ1-2, with 10 bases aligning to TRBD1. This sequence was found in a man aged 18-30 years in good health. CDR3 residues: CASSYSYSGTGEFYTF. In DNA, the CDR3 is TGTGCCAGCAGTTACTCTTACTCCGGGACAGGGGAATTTTACACCTTC.